These 17 T cell receptor beta chains originate from one sample sequenced in a study of cytomegalovirus exposure and HLA in healthy donors (dated by TCRdb to 2016 to 2017). The method was the immunoSEQ multiplex PCR assay. The multiplex PCR relied on a mix of 60 forward primers for TCR Vbeta segments and 13 reverse primers for TCR Jbeta segments. Entries here come from immuneACCESS through TCRdb and include only in-frame sequences with V and J called. Some clones fail to appear in such tables; in the studies checked, an unresolved V gene covers under half of the shortfall, and the cause of the remainder is unknown. This sample holds about 55,000 clones; 75% to 80% were observed only once. The top ten constitute 1.4% of the sample. Sample: PBMCs. The receptors shown here come from a female donor in good health and CMV-seronegative.

CDR3 protein: CASSQGTLTGANVLTF. The CDR3 coding sequence is TGCGCCAGCAGCCAAGGTACTCTCACTGGGGCCAACGTCCTGACTTTC. This chain links TRBV4-3 with TRBJ2-6; D is uncertain. This CDR3 is 16 amino acids long. The germline V gene encodes CDR1 LGHNA and CDR2 YSLEER. V was shortened by 1 base and J by 2 bases, with 9 bases between the two germline ends.

This clone has more than one count but fewer than ten. This chain connects TRBV2 to TRBJ1-1; D possibly corresponds to TRBD1 (5 bases). Germline V gene sequence: CDR1 SNHLY, CDR2 FYNNEI. The CDR3 extends over 13 amino acids. V shed 6 bases and J shed 2 bases, with 10 bases lying between them. The CDR3: CASRNDRNTEAFF. The CDR3 DNA follows: TGTGCCAGCAGGAACGACAGAAACACTGAAGCTTTCTTT.

This chain joins TRBV2 and TRBJ1-2; 8 nucleotides agree with TRBD1. The CDR3 has 15 amino acids. From germline, CDR1 is SNHLY and CDR2 FYNNEI. Trimming at V came to 5 bases and at J to 8 bases, leaving 13 bases not matched to a gene. For the CDR3, the DNA is TGTGCCAGCAGTCGTGGACAGGGAGAATTCGGGGGCTACACCTTC. Protein product: CASSRGQGEFGGYTF.

The chain recombines TRBV4-2 with TRBJ1-5; 9 bases line up with TRBD1. Germline CDR1 LGHNA, CDR2 YNFKEQ. The CDR3 extends over 17 amino acids. Germline trimming cut 2 bases from V and 3 bases from J; bases unmatched to any gene: 8. The CDR3 bases are TGTGCCAGCAGCCAATCAACCGGGACAGGGAACAATCAGCCCCAGCATTTT. As protein: CASSQSTGTGNNQPQHF.

Only a few counts were recorded for this clone. The chain employs TRBV12-5 and TRBJ2-7, with TRBD1 identical over 7 bases. The CDR3 sequence is 14 residues long. Trimming cost V 1 base and J 3 bases; bases outside gene matches: 3. Per germline, CDR1 LGHNT and CDR2 FRNRAP. The CDR3 spells CASGLGDSYYEQYF. CDR3 DNA: TGTGCTAGTGGTTTGGGGGACAGCTACTACGAGCAGTACTTC.

This chain links TRBV2 with TRBJ1-2; 7 bases are a match to TRBD1. This CDR3 is built from 15 residues. The trim removed 3 bases at V and 4 bases at J, leaving 8 bases unmatched. Germline lookup yields CDR1 SNHLY and CDR2 FYNNEI. As DNA, the CDR3 is TGTGCCAGCAGTGAGAGCAGGGGGGCACTCTATGGCTACACCTTC. Its protein product is CASSESRGALYGYTF.

The V call is TRBV9, the J call TRBJ2-2; 10 bases map to TRBD2. The ends lost 4 bases at V and 2 bases at J; junction bases unmatched: 11. There are 18 residues in the CDR3. CDR1 is SGDLS and CDR2 is YYNGEE in the germline V gene. CDR3 coding DNA: TGTGCCAGCAGCACCCTATACCTAGCGGGGGAAAACACCGGGGAGCTGTTTTTT. Translation gives CASSTLYLAGENTGELFF.

The V gene is TRBV6-6, the J gene TRBJ1-5; D is undetermined. This CDR3 is 15 amino acids long. Germline V gene sequence: CDR1 MNHNY, CDR2 SVGAGI (reference sequence). The V end lost 0 bases, the J end lost 4 bases, and 10 bases lay between the germline ends. The CDR3 DNA is TGTGCCAGCAGTTACTCCCCCCTGGAGAATCAGCCCCAGCATTTT. Protein: CASSYSPLENQPQHF.

V and J are TRBV7-8 and TRBJ2-2; D gene ambiguous. The CDR3 runs to 14 residues. Germline lookup yields CDR1 SGHVS and CDR2 FQNEAQ. Trimming removed 6 bases from V and 4 bases from J, with 12 bases in between. CDR3 DNA: TGTGCCAGCAGGCCTACGACGGGCACCGGGGAGCTGTTTTTT. Amino acid sequence: CASRPTTGTGELFF. Full variable domain (outside the CDR3, taken from reference TRBV7-8 and TRBJ2-2): GAGVSQSPRYKVAKRGQDVALRCDPISGHVSLFWYQQALGQGPEFLTYFQNEAQLDKSGLPSDRFFAERPEGSVSTLKIQRTQQEDSAVYLCASRPTTGTGELFFGEGSRLTVL.

The J gene is TRBJ2-4, the V gene TRBV6-6; possible D gene TRBD2, 5 bases. The CDR3 covers 16 residues. The germline CDR1 and CDR2 sequences are MNHNY and SVGAGI (reference sequence). The V gene lost 5 bases and the J gene lost 0 bases, with 14 bases spanning the gap. The CDR3 DNA reads as TGTGCCAGCAGTCCCCGGGAAGGACTAGCCAAAAACATTCAGTACTTC. It specifies CASSPREGLAKNIQYF.

The V gene is TRBV19, the J gene TRBJ2-7, with D hard to call. Germline loops: CDR1 LNHDA, CDR2 SQIVND (reference sequence). With 2 bases removed from V and 2 bases from J, the gap between germline ends came to 19 bases. CDR3 length equals 17 residues. The CDR3 bases are TGTGCCAGTAGTATACGGCGAGACTCCCCGGCCGCCTACGAGCAGTACTTC. Its translation is CASSIRRDSPAAYEQYF. The whole variable domain, remainder taken from reference TRBV19 and TRBJ2-7, is DGGITQSPKYLFRKEGQNVTLSCEQNLNHDAMYWYRQDPGQGLRLIYYSQIVNDFQKGDIAEGYSVSREKKESFPLTVTSAQKNPTAFYLCASSIRRDSPAAYEQYFGPGTRLTVT.

Only a few counts were recorded for this clone. This chain connects TRBV15 to TRBJ2-7, with a possible D match to TRBD1 (6 bases). Germline V gives CDR1 LNHNV, CDR2 YYDKDF (reference sequence). The V gene lost 1 base and the J gene lost 3 bases, with 13 bases spanning the gap. CDR3 length equals 15 residues. The CDR3, as DNA: TGTGCCACCAGCAGAGCACAGGGATCCCGCTACGAGCAGTACTTC. Translated, it gives CATSRAQGSRYEQYF.

The chain recombines TRBV19 with TRBJ2-1; 9 bases map to TRBD2. The CDR3 runs 15 residues. The ends lost 7 bases at V and 3 bases at J; junction bases unmatched: 7. Germline V gene data show CDR1 as LNHDA and CDR2 as SQIVND (reference sequence). Here the CDR3 reads CASNPASGDYNEQFF. The CDR3 DNA follows: TGTGCCAGTAACCCAGCTAGCGGGGACTACAATGAGCAGTTCTTC.

The rearrangement links TRBV27 to TRBJ2-7; 9 bases are a match to TRBD1. J lost 3 bases, V lost 5 bases, and 11 bases had no gene match. The CDR3 spans 16 residues. The germline V gene encodes CDR1 MNHEY and CDR2 SMNVEV (reference sequence). CDR3: CASSRQGQGRNYEQYF. The CDR3 bases are TGTGCCAGCAGTCGCCAGGGACAGGGACGTAACTACGAGCAGTACTTC.

This sequence joins TRBV6-1 and TRBJ2-3; 7 positions agree with TRBD1. Germline V lookup: CDR1 MNHNS, CDR2 SASEGT. V gave up 6 bases and J gave up 4 bases; unmatched junction bases: 10. The CDR3 is made up of 15 amino acids. CDR3 amino acids: CASSQDRARADTQYF. CDR3 bases: TGTGCCAGCAGCCAAGACAGGGCCAGGGCAGATACGCAGTATTTT.

The chain is built from TRBV29-1 and TRBJ1-2, with D hard to call. This CDR3 comprises 14 residues. Germline assignment: CDR1 SQVTM and CDR2 ANQGSEA. V was cut by 4 bases and J by 4 bases, with 16 bases left in between. CDR3 bases: TGCAGCGTTGGACCTCCGAACGAGGGCTATGGCTACACCTTC. Translation gives CSVGPPNEGYGYTF.

In this sample, this clone turned up a few times. This chain connects TRBV6-5 to TRBJ1-1; D is ambiguous. The CDR3 loop spans 14 amino acids. Trimming stripped 2 bases from V and 1 base from J, with 8 bases between. CDR1 is MNHEY, CDR2 SVGAGI, per germline. CDR3 sequence (DNA): TGTGCCAGCAGTTACAATACAGCGAACACTGAAGCTTTCTTT. This sequence encodes CASSYNTANTEAFF.